What follows describes a single TCR beta chain. The sample is drawn from a study of blood T cell repertoires in COVID-19. V shed 7 bases, J shed 3 bases, and the junction held 19 bases outside the gene matches. This CDR3 comprises 18 residues. Data came from immunoSEQ multiplex PCR; TCRdb stores just in-frame clones and leaves some out. The sample contains 75,000 or so clones, roughly 80% of which appear only once. This sequence was found in a woman in her 70s with acute or convalescent COVID-19. The sample comprised peripheral blood. The chain recombines TRBV23-1 with TRBJ2-7, with 9 bases lining up with TRBD1. TRBV23-1 falls under the ORF class, with uncertain function. The CDR3 DNA reads as TGCGCCAGCATCCAAAGGGACAGGGCGGGACCACCTCTCTACGAGCAGTACTTC. The encoded protein is CASIQRDRAGPPLYEQYF.